This T cell receptor beta chain appears in the sequencing data of a study of blood T cell repertoires in COVID-19. V lost 0 bases to trimming and J lost 1 base, with 15 bases between them. The germline V gene encodes CDR1 PRHDT and CDR2 FYEKMQ (reference sequence). CDR3 length: 17 residues. Participant-reported clinical history was the basis for cohort assignment. Study processing details: Amplification from reference gene primers served as the basis for estimated nucleated cell counts. The assay was immunoSEQ multiplex PCR, and TCRdb's table has in-frame clones only and misses some. V, J and clone size derive from that table, while D and trimming were established from the DNA sequence. The data show around 250,000 clones, roughly 85% seen once.

The clonotype was recovered from a woman between 50 and 59 years old with acute COVID-19. This chain uses TRBV13 with TRBJ1-1; TRBD1 might be the D (6 bases). The sequencing sample was made of PBMCs or T cells enriched from blood (not recorded which). The CDR3 here is CASSLGGLTGRNTEAFF. The CDR3 nucleotides read TGTGCCAGCAGCTTAGGAGGACTTACAGGGAGGAACACTGAAGCTTTCTTT.